This T cell receptor (beta chain) was sequenced in a study of T cell changes during pregnancy in multiple sclerosis. The CDR3 extends over 14 amino acids. Trimming removed 3 bases from V and 1 base from J; junction bases left unmatched: 6. The germline V gene encodes CDR1 GTSNPN and CDR2 SVGIG (reference sequence). Produced via immunoSEQ multiplex PCR; TCRdb's table is partial and in-frame only. The data hold about 67,000 clones, with 75% to 95% observed a single time. The source of this sequence is a female donor with multiple sclerosis, enrolled in a pregnancy study. The source material was peripheral blood, sampled in the third trimester of pregnancy. The chain joins TRBV30 to TRBJ2-7; 7 bases map to TRBD1. The CDR3 nucleotides read TGTGCCTGGAGGGCCGGGACAGCTTCCTACGAGCAGTACTTC. As protein: CAWRAGTASYEQYF.